This T cell receptor beta chain originates from a study of T cell repertoires in cytomegalovirus infection. Overall study: A matching HLA type, together with CMV infection, was signaled by public TCR beta signatures.

TCRdb itself ran the reads through MiXCR, one entry per CDR3 protein. There are fewer than 1,000,000 distinct CDR3 sequences in the sample; around 31% occur only once, and 11% to 15% lies in the top ten. CDR1 and CDR2 (germline): MDHEN, SYDVKM. The V and J ends lost 6 bases and 0 bases, in that order; junction bases with no gene match: 13. The CDR3 consists of 17 residues. This clonotype occurred a few times. As yet, its antigen is unknown. This clonotype was obtained from a human donor in good health (CMV status not recorded). Some clones in this sample may be carry-over from other donors' samples. This chain uses TRBV28 with TRBJ1-2; 7 nucleotides match TRBD1. Sequenced material: cultured CD8+ T cells from PBMCs, taken from culture after CMV antigen stimulation. The CDR3 bases are TGTGCCAGCAGAAAATTTCCGGGACAGAACCCTAACTATGGCTACACCTTC. This sequence encodes CASRKFPGQNPNYGYTF.